These T cell receptor beta chains were read from a single sample in a study of T cells in Graves' hyperthyroidism and ophthalmopathy. TCRdb reanalysed the multiplex PCR reads using MiXCR and keeps one entry per CDR3 protein. The sample contains some 510,000 distinct CDR3 sequences, less than 25% of which appear only once. Sample: blood. All receptors derive from a man between 18 and 29 years old with Graves' hyperthyroidism. Both conserved end residues are part of each CDR3. A D gene is named only where the DNA matches it firmly. Clone size is shown for a subset of rows, as once, few, many or a class of expanded clone.

abundance,d_gene,v_gene,j_gene,CDR3nt,CDR3aa
-,TRBD1,TRBV12-3/TRBV12-4,TRBJ1-2,TGTGCCAGCAGTTTCCGGGTGACAGGGGGAGGCTACACCTTC,CASSFRVTGGGYTF
-,-,TRBV28,TRBJ1-2,TGTGCCAGCAGTCCGGGACTCAGGCCCCCTCTTGGGGGCTACACCTTC,CASSPGLRPPLGGYTF
-,-,TRBV30,TRBJ2-2,TGTGCCTGGAGAAGGACCGGGGAGCTGTTTTTT,CAWRRTGELFF
many,-,TRBV3-1,TRBJ1-2,TGTGCCAGCAGCCAAGATGACGGGGGGTTGAGCTACACCTTC,CASSQDDGGLSYTF
many,TRBD2,TRBV7-2,TRBJ2-5,TGTGCCAGCAGGGCTGCCGGGTTAGCGGGCGAAACCCAGTACTTC,CASRAAGLAGETQYF
many,-,TRBV19,TRBJ2-7,TGTGCCAGTAGTATAGTAGGGTTCCACGAGCAGTACTTC,CASSIVGFHEQYF
many,TRBD1,TRBV28,TRBJ1-2,TGTGCCAGCAGTAAGGGGACAGGAGGTTATGGCTACACCTTC,CASSKGTGGYGYTF
many,TRBD1,TRBV6-2/TRBV6-3,TRBJ2-7,TGTGCCAGCAGCAACCCTGGGACAGCCTACGAGCAGTACTTC,CASSNPGTAYEQYF
few,-,TRBV5-1,TRBJ1-1,TGCGCCAGCAGCTTGGAAGGGAGCGTGAACACTGAAGCTTTCTTT,CASSLEGSVNTEAFF
many,-,TRBV5-1,TRBJ2-7,TGCGCCAGCAGCTTGGCCGCGATGGGGAGGTACTCCTACGAGCAGTACTTC,CASSLAAMGRYSYEQYF
-,-,TRBV9,TRBJ1-2,TGTGCCAGCAGCGGGATCAGGGTCTCGCCTTCTTATGGCTACACCTTC,CASSGIRVSPSYGYTF
few,-,TRBV28,TRBJ1-6,TGTGCCAGCAGCCAGGGGAAGTCACCCCTCCACTTT,CASSQGKSPLHF
few,-,TRBV28,TRBJ2-7,TGTGCCAGCAGTTTGGAGGGTGGCTATTACGAGCAGTACTTC,CASSLEGGYYEQYF
many,TRBD2,TRBV15,TRBJ2-7,TGTGCCACCAGCGAGACTAGCGGGGGGACTTACGAGCAGTACTTC,CATSETSGGTYEQYF
many,-,TRBV19,TRBJ1-1,TGTGCCACCTTACAGGGTGGGACTGAAGCTTTCTTT,CATLQGGTEAFF
few,-,TRBV27,TRBJ1-1,TGTGCCAGCAGTTTCAAGGGCTCAGCTTTCTTT,CASSFKGSAFF
many,-,TRBV27,TRBJ2-7,TGTGCCAGCAGTTTGGCAGACCCTAAGGAGCAGTACTTC,CASSLADPKEQYF
many,-,TRBV11-3,TRBJ2-5,TGTGCCAGCAGCTTAGCTAGAGCTGATGAGACCCAGTACTTC,CASSLARADETQYF
many,-,TRBV19,TRBJ1-2,TGTGCCAGTAGACCCGCGTGGGCAGGCTATGGCTACACCTTC,CASRPAWAGYGYTF
many,TRBD2,TRBV11-1,TRBJ2-7,TGTGCCAGCAGCTTAAGGCTAGCGGGGAACTACGAGCAGTACTTC,CASSLRLAGNYEQYF
few,-,TRBV6-5,TRBJ1-1,TGTGCCAGCAGTAACACAGGGAGGGACACTGAAGCTTTCTTT,CASSNTGRDTEAFF
many,-,TRBV6-5,TRBJ1-5,TGTGCCAGCAGTTACTTCACAAAGCCAGGATGGCCCCAGCATTTT,CASSYFTKPGWPQHF
-,-,TRBV19,TRBJ2-2,TGTGCCAGTAGTATAGGCCGGAGGGGTCCCGGGGAGCTGTTTTTT,CASSIGRRGPGELFF
many,-,TRBV10-3,TRBJ2-5,TGTGCCATCAGTGTCTCAGGGGTAGAGACCCAGTACTTC,CAISVSGVETQYF
-,-,TRBV6-1,TRBJ2-7,TGTGCCAGCAGCAGCGGAATCGAGCAGTACTTC,CASSSGIEQYF
many,TRBD1,TRBV4-1,TRBJ2-2,TGCGCCAGCAGCCGGACAGGGGACTACACCGGGGAGCTGTTTTTT,CASSRTGDYTGELFF
-,TRBD1,TRBV27,TRBJ1-3,TGTGCCAGCAGCCCTGGGGGACAGCGACCTGGAAACACCATATATTTT,CASSPGGQRPGNTIYF
few,-,TRBV2,TRBJ2-7,TGTGCCAGCTGGGAACTGGGACCCCGGAGGAGCTACGAGCAGTACTTC,CASWELGPRRSYEQYF
many,-,TRBV10-2,TRBJ2-7,TGCGCCACCGAACCGCTAGACGCCTACGAGCAGTACTTC,CATEPLDAYEQYF
few,-,TRBV2,TRBJ1-5,TGTGCCAGCAGCCGGGACGGTACCCTCAATCAGCCCCAGCATTTT,CASSRDGTLNQPQHF
many,TRBD1,TRBV24-1,TRBJ1-1,TGTGCCACCAGTGATTTCCTACAGGGGGGCGGTTTGGACACTGAAGCTTTCTTT,CATSDFLQGGGLDTEAFF
-,-,TRBV4-1,TRBJ1-5,TGCGCCAGCAGCCCTACAGGAAGTCAGCCCCAGCATTTT,CASSPTGSQPQHF
many,-,TRBV30,TRBJ1-1,TGTGCCTGGAGTGTCCATGTGGTCGGCAGGAGATGGTTCTTT,CAWSVHVVGRRWFF
many,-,TRBV27,TRBJ1-1,TGTGCCAGCAGTCCAGAGCCGTGGTTTCCAGAGAACACTGAAGCTTTCTTT,CASSPEPWFPENTEAFF
-,-,TRBV6-5,TRBJ1-5,TGTGCCAGCAGTTACGGGGGAGGCGCTCAGCCCCAGCATTTT,CASSYGGGAQPQHF
many,TRBD1,TRBV2,TRBJ1-2,TGTGCCAGCAGGGAGACAGGGGAGAATGGCTACACCTTC,CASRETGENGYTF
many,-,TRBV12-3/TRBV12-4,TRBJ2-7,TGTGCCAGCAGTTTAGTCGGGCAGGGAAGAGACGAGCAGTACTTC,CASSLVGQGRDEQYF
many,-,TRBV4-1,TRBJ2-5,TGCGCCAGCAGCCATACCCCGGAGGAGCCGATCCAAGAGACCCAGTACTTC,CASSHTPEEPIQETQYF
-,TRBD2,TRBV12-3/TRBV12-4,TRBJ2-5,TGTGCCAGCAGACCTCGGGGGGGCCACGAGACCCAGTACTTC,CASRPRGGHETQYF
many,-,TRBV19,TRBJ2-7,TGTGCCAGTAGTACCCAGGGGGGTCGGGACGAGCAGTACTTC,CASSTQGGRDEQYF
few,-,TRBV3-1,TRBJ2-7,TGTGCCAGCAGCTCGCGGACCCGAACCTACGAGCAGTACTTC,CASSSRTRTYEQYF
many,-,TRBV12-5,TRBJ2-7,TGTGCTAGGGAGGAGAGCTCCTACGAGCAGTACTTC,CAREESSYEQYF
many,-,TRBV6-1,TRBJ1-2,TGTGCCAGCAGTGAACGCGGACATCTTAAGTCGAACTATGGCTACACCTTC,CASSERGHLKSNYGYTF
many,-,TRBV24-1,TRBJ1-1,TGTGCCACCAGTTACGGAACTGAAGCTTTCTTT,CATSYGTEAFF
-,-,TRBV28,TRBJ1-5,TGTGCCATCCAAAGGACCAGACCAGGGTCCCAGCATTTT,CAIQRTRPGSQHF
few,TRBD1,TRBV7-9,TRBJ1-2,TGTGCCAGCAGCCGAGAGACAGGGCACTATGGCTACACCTTC,CASSRETGHYGYTF
few,-,TRBV6-1,TRBJ2-6,TGTGCCAGCAGTACCACCCCCGGGGGCAACGTCCTGACTTTC,CASSTTPGGNVLTF
many,TRBD2,TRBV13,TRBJ2-7,TGTGCCAGCAGCACCGGGACTAGCGGGCCTCACGAGCAGTACTTC,CASSTGTSGPHEQYF
many,-,TRBV5-1,TRBJ2-7,TGCGCCAGCAGCTTGGGGACCAGTGCCTACGAGCAGTACTTC,CASSLGTSAYEQYF
few,-,TRBV27,TRBJ1-2,TGTGCCAGCAGTCCGGAGATCCAGGGGTCCGGTAATGGCTACACCTTC,CASSPEIQGSGNGYTF
few,-,TRBV12-3/TRBV12-4,TRBJ2-5,TGTGCCAGCAGCCCCGGCTGGGGGCCGAGCGAGACCCAGTACTTC,CASSPGWGPSETQYF
many,-,TRBV2,TRBJ2-5,TGTGCCAGCGGTCGTGGGGGGCAAGAGACCCAGTACTTC,CASGRGGQETQYF
many,-,TRBV6-5,TRBJ1-2,TGTGCCAGCAGGCAGGGGCTCGGAAGTGGCTACACCTTC,CASRQGLGSGYTF
few,-,TRBV11-2,TRBJ1-1,TGTGCCAGCAGCGGACAGCTTGTGGGGGGCACTGAAGCTTTCTTT,CASSGQLVGGTEAFF
many,-,TRBV7-2,TRBJ1-2,TGTGCCAGCAGCCCGGTGGGGGGCTTCTATGGCTACACCTTC,CASSPVGGFYGYTF
-,TRBD1,TRBV9,TRBJ1-1,TGTGCCAGCAGCCCCAGAGCACCGGGACAGTTGACTGAAGCTTTCTTT,CASSPRAPGQLTEAFF